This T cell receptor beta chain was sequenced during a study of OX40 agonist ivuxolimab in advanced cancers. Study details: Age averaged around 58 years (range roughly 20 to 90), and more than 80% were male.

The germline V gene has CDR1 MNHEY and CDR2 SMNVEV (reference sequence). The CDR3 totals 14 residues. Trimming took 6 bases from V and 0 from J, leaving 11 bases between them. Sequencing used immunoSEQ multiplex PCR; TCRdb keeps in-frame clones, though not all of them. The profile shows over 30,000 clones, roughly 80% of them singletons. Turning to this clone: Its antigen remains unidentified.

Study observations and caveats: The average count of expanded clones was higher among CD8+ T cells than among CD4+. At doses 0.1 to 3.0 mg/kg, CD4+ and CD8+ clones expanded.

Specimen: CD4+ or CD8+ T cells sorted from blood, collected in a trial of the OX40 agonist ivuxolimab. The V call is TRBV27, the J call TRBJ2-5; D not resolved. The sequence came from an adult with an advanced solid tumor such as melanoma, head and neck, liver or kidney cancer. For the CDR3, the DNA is TGTGCCAGCAGACCATCCGGGTACCAAGAGACCCAGTACTTC. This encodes CASRPSGYQETQYF.